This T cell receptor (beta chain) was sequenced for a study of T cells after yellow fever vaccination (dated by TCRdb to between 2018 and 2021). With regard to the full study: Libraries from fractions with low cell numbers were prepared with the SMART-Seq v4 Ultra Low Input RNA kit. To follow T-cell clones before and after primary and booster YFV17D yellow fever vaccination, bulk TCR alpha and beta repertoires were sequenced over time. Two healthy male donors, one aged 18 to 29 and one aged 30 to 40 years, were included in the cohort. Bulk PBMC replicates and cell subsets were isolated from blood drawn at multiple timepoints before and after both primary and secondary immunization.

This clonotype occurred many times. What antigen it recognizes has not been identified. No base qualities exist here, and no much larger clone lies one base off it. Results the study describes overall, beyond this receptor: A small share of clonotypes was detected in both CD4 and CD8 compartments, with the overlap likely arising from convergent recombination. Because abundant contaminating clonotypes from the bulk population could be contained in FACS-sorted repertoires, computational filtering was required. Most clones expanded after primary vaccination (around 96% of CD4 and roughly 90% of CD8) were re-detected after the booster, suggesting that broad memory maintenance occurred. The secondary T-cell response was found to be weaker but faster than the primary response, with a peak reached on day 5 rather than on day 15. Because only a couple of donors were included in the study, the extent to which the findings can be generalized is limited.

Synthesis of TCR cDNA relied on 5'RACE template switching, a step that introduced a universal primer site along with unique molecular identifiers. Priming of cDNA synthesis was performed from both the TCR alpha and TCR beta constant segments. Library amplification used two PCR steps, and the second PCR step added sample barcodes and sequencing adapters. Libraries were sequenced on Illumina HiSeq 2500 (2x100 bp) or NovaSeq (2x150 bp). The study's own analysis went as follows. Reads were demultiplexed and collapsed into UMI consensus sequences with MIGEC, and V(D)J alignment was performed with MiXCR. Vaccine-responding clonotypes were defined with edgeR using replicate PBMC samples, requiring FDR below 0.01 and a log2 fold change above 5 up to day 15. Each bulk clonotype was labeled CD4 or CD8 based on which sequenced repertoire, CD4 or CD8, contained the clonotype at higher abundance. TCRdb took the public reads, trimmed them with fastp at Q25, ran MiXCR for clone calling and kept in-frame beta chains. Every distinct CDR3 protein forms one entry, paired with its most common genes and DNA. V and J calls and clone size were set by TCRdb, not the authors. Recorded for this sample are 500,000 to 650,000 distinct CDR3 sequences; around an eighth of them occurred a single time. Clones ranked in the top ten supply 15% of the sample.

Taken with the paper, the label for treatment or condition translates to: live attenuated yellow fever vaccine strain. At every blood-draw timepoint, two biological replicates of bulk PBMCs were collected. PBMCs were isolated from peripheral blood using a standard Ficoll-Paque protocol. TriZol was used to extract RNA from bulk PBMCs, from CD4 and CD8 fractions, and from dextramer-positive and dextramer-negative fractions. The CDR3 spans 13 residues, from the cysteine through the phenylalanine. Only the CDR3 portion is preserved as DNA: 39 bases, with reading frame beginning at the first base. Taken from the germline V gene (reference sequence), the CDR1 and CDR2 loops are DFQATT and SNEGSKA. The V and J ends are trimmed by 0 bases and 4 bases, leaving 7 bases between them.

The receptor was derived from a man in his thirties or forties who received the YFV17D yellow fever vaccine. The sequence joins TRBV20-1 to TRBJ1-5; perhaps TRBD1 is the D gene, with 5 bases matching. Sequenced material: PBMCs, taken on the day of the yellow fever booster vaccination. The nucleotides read TGCAGTGCTAGAGATGGGACTAATCAGCCCCAGCATTTT. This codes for CSARDGTNQPQHF.